Presented here are 14 T cell receptor beta chains from one specimen sequenced in a study of CD8+CD57+ T cells in acquired aplastic anemia. Genomic DNA acted as the template from which TCR beta VDJ combination and CDR3 sequence profiling were carried out. TCRdb re-called the reads with MiXCR, one entry per CDR3 protein. The table includes about 240,000 distinct CDR3 sequences, 47% detected once. Flow cytometry had shown expanded CD8+CD57+ cells in the patients chosen for sequencing. Sequences were obtained from sorted CD4+, CD8+, or CD8+CD57+ T cells (not recorded which) from PBMCs. The origin of the receptors is a human donor with aplastic anemia.

Many counts were recorded for this clonotype. This chain connects TRBV6-4 to TRBJ2-3; D possibly matches TRBD1 or TRBD2 (6 bases each). Germline assignment: CDR1 MRHNA and CDR2 SNTAGT. V lost 3 bases and J lost 0, with 13 bases in between. The CDR3 sequence is 16 residues long. CDR3 region: CASSELPGASTDTQYF. The DNA of the CDR3 is TGTGCCAGCAGTGAGCTTCCGGGGGCAAGCACAGATACGCAGTATTTT.

J is TRBJ2-7 and V is TRBV2; D is unresolved. CDR1 and CDR2 (germline): SNHLY, FYNNEI. V lost 6 bases, J lost 0 bases, and 6 bases lay in between. CDR3 length equals 12 residues. DNA of the CDR3: TGTGCCAGCAGCCACGCCTCCTACGAGCAGTACTTC. Encoded protein: CASSHASYEQYF.

This clonotype has ten or more counts. The CDR3 DNA reads as TGTGCCAGCAGCGGAGGGACGGGCGGGTTGGAGACCCAGTACTTC. Amino acid sequence: CASSGGTGGLETQYF. This chain links TRBV9 with TRBJ2-5; D possibly matches TRBD1 or TRBD2 (5 bases each). The CDR3 is 15 amino acids. V was shortened by 3 bases and J by 5 bases, with 17 bases between the two germline ends. Germline V gene sequence: CDR1 SGDLS, CDR2 YYNGEE. The variable domain in full, with the rest retrieved from reference TRBV9 and TRBJ2-5, is DSGVTQTPKHLITATGQRVTLRCSPRSGDLSVYWYQQSLDQGLQFLIQYYNGEERAKGNILERFSAQQFPDLHSELNLSSLELGDSALYFCASSGGTGGLETQYFGPGTRLLVL.

In DNA form, the CDR3 reads TGTGCCAGCAGCTTAGGCAGCGATTGGATTGAGCAGTTCTTC. Translation: CASSLGSDWIEQFF. The rearrangement uses TRBV7-9 and TRBJ2-1, with D uncertain. This CDR3 is built from 14 residues. V lost 1 base to trimming and J lost 9 bases, with 13 bases between them. Germline lookup yields CDR1 SEHNR and CDR2 FQNEAQ (reference sequence).

This clonotype was seen only a few times. CDR3 in DNA: TGTGCCAGTAGTCTGGACAGGTCCTACGAGCAGTACTTC. It yields the protein CASSLDRSYEQYF. The chain is built from TRBV19 and TRBJ2-7; TRBD1 matches at 7 bases. J was trimmed by 1 base and V by 5 bases; bases with no gene match: 2. CDR1 is LNHDA and CDR2 is SQIVND in the germline V gene (reference sequence). The CDR3 has 13 residues.

The rearrangement uses TRBV12-3 or TRBV12-4 and TRBJ1-6, with no clear D. Trimming took off 4 bases at V and 5 bases at J, with 9 bases between the two ends. The CDR3 runs to 14 residues. CDR3 amino acids: CASSYLEDNSPLHF. The DNA of the CDR3 is TGTGCCAGCAGTTATCTTGAAGATAATTCACCCCTCCACTTT.

Details on this clonotype: This could be a read error, since a much larger clone is one nucleotide away. The chain couples TRBV14 to TRBJ2-1, with TRBD2 matching over 9 bases. The CDR3 is 14 amino acids. Germline V gene lookup returns CDR1 SGHDN and CDR2 FVKESK. CDR3: CASSPKAGGHERFF. The CDR3 bases are TGTGCCAGCAGCCCAAAAGCGGGGGGTCATGAGCGGTTCTTC.

V gene TRBV7-9 combines with J gene TRBJ2-1; D is ambiguous. The CDR3 length is 14 residues. CDR1 and CDR2 from the germline V gene are SEHNR and FQNEAQ (reference sequence). The ends were cut back, 8 bases at V and 7 bases at J, with 18 bases in the middle. CDR3 sequence: CASSGRNLRNEQFF. The CDR3 bases are TGTGCCAGCTCCGGACGTAACCTCAGAAATGAGCAGTTCTTC.

This sequence joins TRBV7-2 and TRBJ1-2; 7 bases line up with TRBD1. Germline lookup yields CDR1 SGHTA and CDR2 FQGNSA. There are 14 residues in the CDR3. With V trimmed by 1 base and J by 6 bases, 5 bases remained unmatched. The CDR3 protein is CASSLDDRVDGYTF. CDR3 bases: TGTGCCAGCAGCTTAGACGACAGGGTCGATGGCTACACCTTC. Combining the CDR3 with reference TRBV7-2 and TRBJ1-2 gives the whole variable domain GAGVSQSPSNKVTEKGKDVELRCDPISGHTALYWYRQSLGQGLEFLIYFQGNSAPDKSGLPSDRFSAERTGGSVSTLTIQRTQQEDSAVYLCASSLDDRVDGYTFGSGTRLTVV.

This clonotype was counted ten times or more. The CDR3 DNA sequence: TGTGCCAGCAGCCCTCACCCGGTGGGGACAGGCGATGGAAACACCATATATTTT. Its translation is CASSPHPVGTGDGNTIYF. The J gene is TRBJ1-3, the V gene TRBV9; 8 nucleotides agree with TRBD1. This CDR3 is 18 amino acids long. Germline trimming cut 4 bases from V and 3 bases from J; bases unmatched to any gene: 15. CDR1 SGDLS and CDR2 YYNGEE come from the germline V gene.

This clonotype has at least ten counts. The J gene is TRBJ2-1, the V gene TRBV15; weak D call: TRBD2 (5 bases). CDR1 is LNHNV, CDR2 YYDKDF, per germline (reference sequence). V was pared by 0 bases and J by 6 bases, with 21 bases between. CDR3 length: 18 amino acids. This CDR3 reads CATSRDGGRYVRGNEQFF. CDR3 bases: TGTGCCACCAGCAGAGATGGAGGCAGGTACGTCCGTGGCAATGAGCAGTTCTTC.

The V gene is TRBV29-1, the J gene TRBJ2-1; 10 nucleotides match TRBD2. The J segment lost 6 bases and the V segment lost 2 bases, leaving 13 bases of the junction unmatched. This CDR3 contains 17 residues. Germline V gives CDR1 SQVTM, CDR2 ANQGSEA. Here the CDR3 DNA reads TGCAGCGTTGAATTGGCGGGGTCTAGCGGGGGCCGCAATGAGCAGTTCTTC. Its translation is CSVELAGSSGGRNEQFF.

This clonotype was detected ten times or more. J is TRBJ2-6 and V is TRBV20-1; TRBD2 is a possible D gene (6 bases). CDR1 is DFQATT, CDR2 SNEGSKA, per germline (reference sequence). Trimming shortened V by 0 bases and J by 2 bases, and 14 bases separated the two germline ends. The CDR3 contains 17 residues. DNA of the CDR3: TGCAGTGCTAGAGATGGAGGGTGGGTCCCTGGGGCCAACGTCCTGACTTTC. It codes for CSARDGGWVPGANVLTF.

This clonotype was found once. This chain uses TRBV9 with TRBJ1-2; D unclear. The V gene lost 4 bases and the J gene lost 2 bases, with 18 bases spanning the gap. The CDR3 totals 16 residues. CDR1 is SGDLS, CDR2 YYNGEE, per germline. CDR3 sequence reads: CASSKDEFPRNYGYTF. CDR3 DNA: TGTGCCAGCAGCAAAGACGAGTTCCCAAGGAACTATGGCTACACCTTC.